The clone carrying this T cell receptor beta chain came up a few times. The antigen is not known. Making use of molecular barcodes, quantitative 5'-RACE generated TCR beta libraries. TCRdb redid the calling of the 5' RACE reads with MiXCR, one entry per CDR3 protein. The table includes about 320,000 distinct CDR3 sequences, 11% detected once. The CDR3 is 19 residues long. J lost 0 bases, V lost 6 bases, and 13 bases had no gene match. The germline gives CDR1 LGHDT, CDR2 YNNKEL (reference sequence). This sample is part of a study of CD8 T cells in ankylosing spondylitis. Regarding the study as a whole: Blood of patients with ankylosing spondylitis appeared to be characterized by a TCR beta motif of eight or nine highly homologous variants. Peripheral blood samples showed relatively rare disease-linked clones, and these clones were CD8+. The clones that were linked to disease were reported to be significantly enriched in matched synovial fluid samples from ankylosing spondylitis patients.

This sequence joins TRBV3-1 and TRBJ2-6, with 8 bases that match TRBD1. The material sequenced was blood, either unsorted or a sorted T cell fraction (not recorded which). The origin of this receptor is a female donor with ankylosing spondylitis or in good health (not recorded which). For the CDR3, the DNA is TGTGCCAGCAGTTTCCAAACAGGGGGATACAGCTCTGGGGCCAACGTCCTGACTTTC. This codes for CASSFQTGGYSSGANVLTF.